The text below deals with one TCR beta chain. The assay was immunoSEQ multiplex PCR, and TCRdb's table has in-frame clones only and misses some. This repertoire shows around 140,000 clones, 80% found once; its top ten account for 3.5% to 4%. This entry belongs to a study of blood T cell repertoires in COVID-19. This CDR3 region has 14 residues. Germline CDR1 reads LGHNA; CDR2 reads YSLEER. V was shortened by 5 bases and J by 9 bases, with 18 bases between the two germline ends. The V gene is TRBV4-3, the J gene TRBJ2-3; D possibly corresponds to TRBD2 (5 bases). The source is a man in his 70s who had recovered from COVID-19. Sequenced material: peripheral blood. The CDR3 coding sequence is TGCGCCAGCAGCGAGCCTTATAGCTCGGGAACGCAGTATTTT. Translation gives CASSEPYSSGTQYF.